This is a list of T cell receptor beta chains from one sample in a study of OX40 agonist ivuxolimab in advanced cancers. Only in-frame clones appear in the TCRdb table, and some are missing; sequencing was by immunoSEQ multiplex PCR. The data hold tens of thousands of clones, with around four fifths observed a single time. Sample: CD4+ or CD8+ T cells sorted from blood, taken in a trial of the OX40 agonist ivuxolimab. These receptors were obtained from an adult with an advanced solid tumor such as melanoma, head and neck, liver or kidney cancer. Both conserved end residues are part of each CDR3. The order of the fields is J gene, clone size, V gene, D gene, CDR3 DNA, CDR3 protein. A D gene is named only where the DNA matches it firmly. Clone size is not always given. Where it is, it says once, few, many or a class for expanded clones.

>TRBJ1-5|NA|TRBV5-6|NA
TGTGCCAGCAGCCGCGGGGAGTTGAGCAATCAGCCCCAGCATTTT
CASSRGELSNQPQHF
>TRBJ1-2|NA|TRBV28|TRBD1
TGTGCCAGCAGGGTCAGCAGGGGGCTCTGGGGCTACACCTTC
CASRVSRGLWGYTF
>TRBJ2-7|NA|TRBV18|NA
TGTGCCAGCTCACTGGCCCCATCCGGACGGAGCTCCTACGAGCAGTACTTC
CASSLAPSGRSSYEQYF
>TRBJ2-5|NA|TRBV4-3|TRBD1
TGCGCCAGCAGCCTGACAGGGGGTGGTACAGAGACCCAGTACTTC
CASSLTGGGTETQYF
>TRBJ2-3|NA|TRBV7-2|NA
TGTGCCAGCAGCCAAAGCACAGATACGCAGTATTTT
CASSQSTDTQYF
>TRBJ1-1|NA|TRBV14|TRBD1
TGTGCCAGCAGCCCCAACCGACAGGGGAACACTGAAGCTTTCTTT
CASSPNRQGNTEAFF
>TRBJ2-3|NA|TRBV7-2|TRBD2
TGTGCCAGCAGCTTATGGAGCGGGGGGGCAGATACGCAGTATTTT
CASSLWSGGADTQYF
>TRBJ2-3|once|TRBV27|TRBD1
TGTGCCAGCAATCCGGGACAGGGGGTGGGTGCTTCCACAGATACGCAGTATTTT
CASNPGQGVGASTDTQYF
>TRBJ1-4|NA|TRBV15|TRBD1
TGTGCCACCAGGAAAGACCGGGACAGGGCCCTCCCTGGTAATGAAAAACTGTTTTTT
CATRKDRDRALPGNEKLFF
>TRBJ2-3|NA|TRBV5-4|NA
TGTGCCAGCAGCTTTGAGGGGCGGGATACGCAGTATTTT
CASSFEGRDTQYF
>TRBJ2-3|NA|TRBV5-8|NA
TGTGCCAGCAGCCCTCAGGGAGTGGGAGATACGCAGTATTTT
CASSPQGVGDTQYF
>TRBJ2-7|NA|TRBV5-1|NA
TGCGCCAGCAGCTTGGCCACCCAGGGTAGCTACGAGCAGTACTTC
CASSLATQGSYEQYF
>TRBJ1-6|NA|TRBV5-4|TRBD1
TGTGCCAGCAGCTTTAATCCGGACAGGGTTTCGCATAATTCACCCCTCCACTTT
CASSFNPDRVSHNSPLHF
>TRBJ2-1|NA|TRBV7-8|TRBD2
TGTGCCAGCAGCACTAGGGACCTCGGGGGGAATGAGCAGTTCTTC
CASSTRDLGGNEQFF
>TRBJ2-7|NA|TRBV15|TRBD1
TGTGCCACCAGCAGAGCGACCCCAGGGGGATCCTCCTACGAGCAGTACTTC
CATSRATPGGSSYEQYF
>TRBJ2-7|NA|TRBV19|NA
TGTGCCAGTAGTAGTGACAGGTCCTACGAGCAGTACTTC
CASSSDRSYEQYF
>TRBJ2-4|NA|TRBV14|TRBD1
TGTGCCAGCAGCCAAGGAAGGGCGACAGGGGGGTACAAAAACATTCAGTACTTC
CASSQGRATGGYKNIQYF
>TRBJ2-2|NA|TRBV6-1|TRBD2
TGTGCCAGCAGTGCCTATGCCCTAGCGGGAGAAACCGGGGAGCTGTTTTTT
CASSAYALAGETGELFF
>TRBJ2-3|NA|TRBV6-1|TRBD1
TGTGCCATCCAACAGGGGACAGATACGCAGTATTTT
CAIQQGTDTQYF
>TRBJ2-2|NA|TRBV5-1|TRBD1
TGCGCCAGCAGCTACGACAGGGTGAACACCGGGGAGCTGTTTTTT
CASSYDRVNTGELFF
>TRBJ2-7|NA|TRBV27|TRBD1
TGTGCCAGCAGTGCCCATAAGACAGGGGGAAACGAGCAGTACTTC
CASSAHKTGGNEQYF
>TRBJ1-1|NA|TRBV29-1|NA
TGCAGCGTTGAATCCGCAAGGAACACTGAAGCTTTCTTT
CSVESARNTEAFF
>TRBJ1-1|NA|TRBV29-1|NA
TGCAGCGAAACCGACAGTGCCACTGAAGCTTTCTTT
CSETDSATEAFF
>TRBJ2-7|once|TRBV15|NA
TGTGCCACCAGCAGAGATTTAGGGGGTATAGAGCAGTACTTC
CATSRDLGGIEQYF
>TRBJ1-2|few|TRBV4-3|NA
TGCGCCAGCAGCCAAGATTGGGGGAGGCCGCTCGGCTACACCTTC
CASSQDWGRPLGYTF
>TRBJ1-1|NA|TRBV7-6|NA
TGTGCCAGCAGCTTGGTACAGGGCACTGAAGCTTTCTTT
CASSLVQGTEAFF
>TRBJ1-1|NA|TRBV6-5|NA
TGTGCCAGCAGTTACGCCGGGACAATGAACACTGAAGCTTTCTTT
CASSYAGTMNTEAFF
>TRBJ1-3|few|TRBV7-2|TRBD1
TGTGCCAGCAGCTTAGTCCGGACAGGGGGAAGCTCTGGAAACACCATATATTTT
CASSLVRTGGSSGNTIYF
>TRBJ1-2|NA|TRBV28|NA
TGTGCCAGCAGTTCGCTTCTACGCCGAGCTAACTATGGCTACACCTTC
CASSSLLRRANYGYTF
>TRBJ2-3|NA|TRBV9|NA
TGTGCCAGCAGCGACGGCCGGGGCGGGTTTACAGATACGCAGTATTTT
CASSDGRGGFTDTQYF
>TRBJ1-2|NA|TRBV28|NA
TGTGCCAGCAGTTTACGCGACAGATATAACTATGGCTACACCTTC
CASSLRDRYNYGYTF
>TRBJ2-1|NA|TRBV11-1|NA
TGTGCCAGCAGAAGGCGGCTGACCGCCTACAATGAGCAGTTCTTC
CASRRRLTAYNEQFF
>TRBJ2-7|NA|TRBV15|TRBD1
TGTGCCACCAGCAGAGCCGGGACAGGGAGCCACGAGCAGTACTTC
CATSRAGTGSHEQYF
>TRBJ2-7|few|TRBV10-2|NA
TGCGCCAGCAGTGATTCGGGACTTTTCGACGAGCAGTACTTC
CASSDSGLFDEQYF
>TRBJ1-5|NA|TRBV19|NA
TGTGCCAGTAGTATGAAGAATAGCAATCAGCCCCAGCATTTT
CASSMKNSNQPQHF
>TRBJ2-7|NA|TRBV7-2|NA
TGTGCCAGCAGCCCGAACACCGGGACGGCCACCTACGAGCAGTACTTC
CASSPNTGTATYEQYF
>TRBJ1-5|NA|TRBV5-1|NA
TGCGCCAGCAGCTTGGAGGTCAATCAGCCCCAGCATTTT
CASSLEVNQPQHF
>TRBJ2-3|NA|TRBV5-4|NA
TGTGCCAGCAGCTTCGGCGGGGGCCGCCTTAGCACAGATACGCAGTATTTT
CASSFGGGRLSTDTQYF
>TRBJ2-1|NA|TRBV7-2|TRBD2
TGTGCCAGCAGCTCCCCGTGGGGGGGAGGCAATGAGCAGTTCTTC
CASSSPWGGGNEQFF
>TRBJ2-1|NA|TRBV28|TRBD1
TGTGCCGTCGGGAACAGGGGCCCCAATGAGCAGTTCTTC
CAVGNRGPNEQFF
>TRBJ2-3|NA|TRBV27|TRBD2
TGTGCCAGCAGCTCAAAGCGGGGGGATACAGATACGCAGTATTTT
CASSSKRGDTDTQYF
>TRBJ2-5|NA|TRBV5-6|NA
TGTGCCAGCAGCTACTGGGGGTTGGAGACCCAGTACTTC
CASSYWGLETQYF
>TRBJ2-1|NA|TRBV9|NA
TGTGCCAGCAGCGTAGAGAGTTACAATGAGCAGTTCTTC
CASSVESYNEQFF
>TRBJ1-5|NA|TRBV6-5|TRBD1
TGTGCCAGCAGCCCCAGGGGGACAGGGGATTGGCCCCAGCATTTT
CASSPRGTGDWPQHF
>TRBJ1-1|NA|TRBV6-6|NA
TGTGCCAGCAGCTTTGACAGGAACACTGAAGCTTTCTTT
CASSFDRNTEAFF
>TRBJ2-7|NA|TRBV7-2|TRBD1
TGTGCCAGCAGCCGGAGGGACAGGTACTACGAGCAGTACTTC
CASSRRDRYYEQYF
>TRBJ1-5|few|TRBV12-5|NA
TGTGCTAGTGCCCCGAGAGGAAGCAATCAGCCCCAGCATTTT
CASAPRGSNQPQHF